The clone carrying this TCR beta chain has a count of ten or more. The target antigen is unknown. These data belong to a study of molecular identifiers for immune sequencing clone quantification. Study results and limitations: Jurkat TCR RNA that was spiked in from one cell was reportedly detectable among approximately 900,000 naive cells. With a barcode shared among identical TCR molecules, highly expanded clone sizes could be underestimated.

Each library that profiled naive CD8 cells came from around 18,000 to 910,000 sorted cells with 10%, 30% or 50% RNA. TCRdb analysed the PCR reads with MiXCR anew, one entry per CDR3 protein. This table has more than 250,000 distinct CDR3 sequences, about 21% appearing once. The CDR3 length is 17 residues. V was pared by 6 bases and J by 5 bases, with 17 bases of the junction left unmatched. Germline assignment: CDR1 SGHVS and CDR2 FQNEAQ. This TCR was recovered from a human donor in good health. Some libraries in this study had Jurkat cell RNA spiked in. V and J are TRBV7-8 and TRBJ2-5, with TRBD1 matching over 8 bases. The sequenced sample consisted of naive CD8+ T cells from blood, with Jurkat cell RNA spiked in. Sample subset: FACS-sorted CD8+CD4-CCR7+CD45RA+ naive T cells. The CDR3, as DNA: TGTGCCAGCAGTTCCAGGCTCCTGGGACAGGACTTTGAGACCCAGTACTTC. This codes for CASSSRLLGQDFETQYF.